One and the same sample provided the 26 T cell receptor beta chains below, sequenced in a study of human T cells and chemical hapten exposure. TCRdb analysed the RACE reads with MiXCR anew, one entry per CDR3 protein. Of under 200,000 distinct CDR3 sequences listed, about 31% are singletons. Documented time point: pre-sensitization, week 0. Treatment indicated: therapeutic diphenylcyclopropenone sensitization with weekly scalp DPC. The sample in question was whole blood, obtained in connection with sensitization to the hapten diphenylcyclopropenone (DPC). These TCRs come from a woman in her thirties with alopecia areata. Some clones in this sample may be carry-over from other donors' samples.

This clonotype was counted between two and nine times. V gene TRBV28 combines with J gene TRBJ2-7, with D uncertain. The V gene's germline CDR1 is MDHEN and CDR2 SYDVKM. V lost 5 bases to trimming and J lost 3 bases, with 14 bases between them. This CDR3 contains 14 residues. The CDR3 coding sequence is TGTGCCAGCAGTACCGGGCCCCGGCACTACGAGCAGTACTTC. This sequence encodes CASSTGPRHYEQYF.

The chain links TRBV11-2 to TRBJ2-7; no firm D call. CDR3 size: 13 residues. Germline CDR1 is SGHAT and CDR2 is FQNNGV. The germline V and J ends were trimmed by 3 bases and 5 bases, with 11 bases remaining between them. Here the CDR3 reads CASSFIGQNEQYF. The CDR3 DNA is TGTGCCAGCAGCTTCATCGGGCAGAACGAGCAGTACTTC.

This clonotype showed up just a few times. Here the CDR3 DNA reads TGTGCCACCAGCAGAGCACCAACCTCGGGGGAGACCCAGTACTTC. Translation: CATSRAPTSGETQYF. The chain joins TRBV15 to TRBJ2-5, with D possibly TRBD2 on 5 matching bases. Looked up from germline, CDR1 is LNHNV and CDR2 is YYDKDF (reference sequence). The V end was cut by 1 base, the J end by 5 bases, with 14 bases between. The CDR3 loop spans 15 amino acids.

This clonotype occurred many times. The chain couples TRBV7-8 to TRBJ2-3; 11 bases map to TRBD2. Trimming took 5 bases from V and 5 from J; bases not matched to a gene: 3. This CDR3 is built from 14 residues. The germline V gene encodes CDR1 SGHVS and CDR2 FQNEAQ. For the CDR3, the DNA is TGTGCCAGCAGCGGCGGACTAGCGGGAGATACGCAGTATTTT. This codes for CASSGGLAGDTQYF.

This chain joins TRBV7-2 and TRBJ2-1; 13 bases are shared with TRBD2. V gave up 1 base and J gave up 4 bases; unmatched junction bases: 7. From germline, CDR1 is SGHTA and CDR2 FQGNSA. This CDR3 comprises 18 residues. DNA for the CDR3: TGTGCCAGCAGCTTAGGTCGGACTAGCGGGAGACTATACAATGAGCAGTTCTTC. It is translated as CASSLGRTSGRLYNEQFF.

Worth noting for this clonotype: At one of its ends the junction is not consistent with the germline gene, which may arise from a read error. This chain links TRBV5-1 with TRBJ2-3, with a tentative D call TRBD1 (6 bases). Germline V lookup: CDR1 SGHRS, CDR2 YFSETQ. CDR3 length equals 14 residues. CDR3 in DNA: TGCGCCAGCACAACAGGGAATTTAGCAGATACGCAGTGTTTT. Its protein product is CASTTGNLADTQCF. The variable domain in full, with the rest retrieved from reference TRBV5-1 and TRBJ2-3, is KAGVTQTPRYLIKTRGQQVTLSCSPISGHRSVSWYQQTPGQGLQFLFEYFSETQRNKGNFPGRFSGRQFSNSRSEMNVSTLELGDSALYLCASTTGNLADTQCFGPGTRLTVL.

J is TRBJ2-3 and V is TRBV10-3; D is ambiguous. The germline CDR1 and CDR2 sequences are ENHRY and SYGVKD. This CDR3 has 13 amino acids. The V and J ends lost 10 bases and 6 bases respectively, with 17 bases between them. The CDR3 DNA reads as TGTGCCAGCCAGACCGCCCCTCGGGATACGCAGTATTTT. It yields the protein CASQTAPRDTQYF.

The chain is built from TRBV29-1 and TRBJ2-7; D is unresolved. V was pared by 3 bases and J by 5 bases, with 8 bases between. The CDR3 is made up of 11 amino acids. CDR1 and CDR2 (germline): SQVTM, ANQGSEA. CDR3 nucleotides: TGCAGCGTTGAGGACGTCGACGAGCAGTACTTC. This encodes CSVEDVDEQYF.

This clonotype occurred a few times. The J gene is TRBJ1-2, the V gene TRBV28, with D uncertain. V lost 5 bases to trimming and J lost 4 bases, with 11 bases between them. The CDR3 is 13 residues long. The germline V gene encodes CDR1 MDHEN and CDR2 SYDVKM. The CDR3 protein is CASSPDGRYGYTF. The CDR3 coding sequence is TGTGCCAGCAGTCCGGACGGCCGCTATGGCTACACCTTC.

The CDR3 protein is CASGTAPYEQYF. CDR3 nucleotides: TGTGCCAGCGGGACAGCACCCTACGAGCAGTACTTC. The rearrangement links TRBV28 to TRBJ2-7; 7 bases line up with TRBD1. The CDR3 consists of 12 residues. J was trimmed by 2 bases and V by 8 bases; bases with no gene match: 3. Germline CDR1 is MDHEN and CDR2 is SYDVKM.

V is TRBV20-1 and J is TRBJ2-7; D is perhaps TRBD1 (6 bases). Germline CDR1 and CDR2: DFQATT and SNEGSKA (reference sequence). Deletions cut 8 bases from V and 1 base from J, with 18 bases between. The CDR3 is made up of 14 amino acids. The DNA for the CDR3 is TGCAGTACGGTTGGGGCAGGGGCATCCTACGAGCAGTACTTC. Protein sequence: CSTVGAGASYEQYF.

This clonotype has more than one count but fewer than ten. The chain links TRBV29-1 to TRBJ1-1; 7 nucleotides align to TRBD1. CDR1 is SQVTM and CDR2 is ANQGSEA in the germline V gene. The V segment lost 1 base and the J segment 1 base; nucleotides outside the gene matches: 0. This CDR3 is 13 amino acids long. CDR3: CSVEAGGNTEAFF. The CDR3 DNA is TGCAGCGTTGAAGCAGGGGGGAACACTGAAGCTTTCTTT.

The V gene is TRBV30, the J gene TRBJ1-5; no clear D gene. The V end lost 1 base, the J end lost 5 bases, and 9 bases lay between the germline ends. The CDR3 loop spans 13 amino acids. The germline V gene has CDR1 GTSNPN and CDR2 SVGIG (reference sequence). The CDR3 nucleotides read TGTGCCTGGAGTGCGAGGGCAGATCAGCCCCAGCATTTT. It is translated as CAWSARADQPQHF.

The rearrangement joins TRBV29-1 to TRBJ2-7, with 10 nucleotides matching TRBD1. The V gene end was trimmed by 4 bases and the J gene end by 8 bases; junction bases not matched to a gene: 11. Germline values: CDR1 SQVTM, CDR2 ANQGSEA. The CDR3 spans 14 residues. CDR3 sequence reads: CSVVGTGVGWKQYF. CDR3 nucleotides: TGCAGCGTTGTAGGGACAGGGGTGGGTTGGAAGCAGTACTTC.

The sample holds many counts of this clonotype. This chain joins TRBV6-2 or TRBV6-3 and TRBJ1-2; 8 bases map to TRBD1. Germline V CDR1 and CDR2: MNHEY, SVGEGT. Losses at the gene ends were 6 bases for V and 2 bases for J; bases not matched to a gene: 11. The CDR3 has 16 residues. Written as DNA, the CDR3 is TGTGCCAGCAGATACGTGGGACAGGCGGAAAACTATGGCTACACCTTC. Its translation is CASRYVGQAENYGYTF.

The chain uses TRBV11-3 and TRBJ1-1; D gene uncertain. Germline CDR1 is SGHNT and CDR2 is YENEEA. The CDR3 consists of 14 residues. The V and J ends lost 7 bases and 0 bases respectively, with 12 bases between them. CDR3 nucleotide sequence: TGTGCCAGCAACGCTGGCCAGATGAACACTGAAGCTTTCTTT. This encodes CASNAGQMNTEAFF.

The CDR3 sequence: CASSLDLGGSTGELFF. CDR3 sequence (DNA): TGTGCCAGCAGCTTAGATCTTGGCGGGAGTACCGGGGAGCTGTTTTTT. V usage is TRBV11-2 and J usage is TRBJ2-2; 7 bases are a match to TRBD2. CDR3 length: 16 residues. Germline V CDR1 and CDR2: SGHAT, FQNNGV. With V trimmed by 0 bases and J by 5 bases, 6 bases remained unmatched.

This clonotype was observed at least ten times. This chain joins TRBV11-2 and TRBJ1-1; tentative D call: TRBD1 (5 bases). Germline V lookup: CDR1 SGHAT, CDR2 FQNNGV. V was cut by 1 base and J by 7 bases, with 10 bases left in between. This CDR3 comprises 13 residues. Here the CDR3 reads CASSLAGAVEAFF. In DNA form, the CDR3 reads TGTGCCAGCAGCTTAGCCGGGGCGGTTGAAGCTTTCTTT.

This clonotype was seen only a few times. This rearrangement joins TRBV5-1 to TRBJ2-3; D call uncertain. CDR1 and CDR2 (germline): SGHRS, YFSETQ. V was cut by 1 base and J by 7 bases, with 10 bases left in between. The CDR3 covers 13 residues. The chain's CDR3 is CASSLSQLNTQYF. The CDR3 DNA is TGCGCCAGCAGCTTGTCGCAGTTAAATACGCAGTATTTT.

In its sample, this clonotype was seen a few times. V is TRBV28 and J is TRBJ2-1; D gene unclear. The V gene lost 5 bases and the J gene lost 2 bases, with 10 bases spanning the gap. This CDR3 is built from 14 residues. Germline CDR1 MDHEN, CDR2 SYDVKM. The CDR3 sequence: CASSTARTYNEQFF. CDR3 sequence (DNA): TGTGCCAGCAGTACCGCCCGTACCTACAATGAGCAGTTCTTC.

The rearrangement uses TRBV11-2 and TRBJ1-1; 8 bases are a match to TRBD1. CDR1 is SGHAT and CDR2 is FQNNGV in the germline V gene. The CDR3 runs to 15 residues. V shed 5 bases and J 1 base; nucleotides not matched to a gene: 6. CDR3 sequence: CASSLQGQGNTEAFF. The CDR3, as DNA: TGTGCCAGCAGCCTTCAAGGACAGGGGAACACTGAAGCTTTCTTT.

This chain connects TRBV29-1 to TRBJ2-1; 7 bases line up with TRBD1. The germline V gene has CDR1 SQVTM and CDR2 ANQGSEA. This CDR3 is 13 amino acids long. V lost 7 bases, J lost 6 bases, and 9 bases stayed unmatched. The CDR3 protein is CSGGQVPANEQFF. In nucleotides, the CDR3 is TGCAGCGGAGGACAGGTTCCAGCCAATGAGCAGTTCTTC.

This chain connects TRBV2 to TRBJ2-2; 9 positions match TRBD1. J lost 2 bases, V lost 6 bases, and 7 bases had no gene match. This CDR3 contains 16 residues. Germline CDR1 is SNHLY and CDR2 is FYNNEI. Here the CDR3 reads CASRQNRGLNTGELFF. The CDR3 bases are TGTGCCAGCAGACAGAACAGGGGGCTAAACACCGGGGAGCTGTTTTTT. Using reference TRBV2 and TRBJ2-2 for the parts outside the CDR3, the full variable domain is EPEVTQTPSHQVTQMGQEVILRCVPISNHLYFYWYRQILGQKVEFLVSFYNNEISEKSEIFDDQFSVERPDGSNFTLKIRSTKLEDSAMYFCASRQNRGLNTGELFFGEGSRLTVL.

In this sample, this clonotype turned up a few times. The chain uses TRBV2 and TRBJ2-2; the D is unclear. Trimming took 2 bases from V and 0 from J, leaving 16 bases between them. This CDR3 is 18 amino acids long. Germline-derived CDR1 and CDR2 are SNHLY and FYNNEI. DNA for the CDR3: TGTGCCAGCAGTGAAATTAATCTCTTGGCGGCGAACACCGGGGAGCTGTTTTTT. It specifies CASSEINLLAANTGELFF.

The genes are TRBV4-3 and TRBJ1-4; a possible D gene is TRBD1 (6 bases). Germline CDR1 and CDR2: LGHNA and YSLEER. The CDR3 spans 16 residues. The V end lost 0 bases, the J end lost 1 base, and 9 bases lay between the germline ends. The CDR3: CASSQDRGLTNEKLFF. The DNA of the CDR3 is TGCGCCAGCAGCCAAGATCGGGGGCTAACTAATGAAAAACTGTTTTTT.

This clonotype was seen more than once but under ten times. V gene TRBV28 combines with J gene TRBJ2-7; 14 bases fit TRBD2. V gave up 6 bases and J gave up 2 bases; unmatched junction bases: 3. This CDR3 is built from 15 residues. Germline values: CDR1 MDHEN, CDR2 SYDVKM. In DNA form, the CDR3 reads TGTGCCAGCAGACCGACTAGCGGGGGGGCCTACGAGCAGTACTTC. This codes for CASRPTSGGAYEQYF.